The 14 T cell receptor beta chains below were found in one sample sequenced in a study of metastatic and nonmetastatic thyroid tumors. Nobody among the patients had been given any treatment before thyroid surgery. TCRdb reassembled clones from the PCR reads with MiXCR. The sample shows approximately 13,000 clones, around a quarter of them seen only once. What was sequenced was blood. The receptors shown here come from a female donor with papillary thyroid cancer or a benign thyroid nodule (not recorded which). Some clones in this sample may be carry-over from other donors' samples.

This chain links TRBV6-2 or TRBV6-3 with TRBJ2-3; D perhaps matches TRBD1 (6 bases). The V gene's germline CDR1 is MNHEY and CDR2 SVGEGT. This CDR3 has 15 amino acids. Trimming removed 8 bases at V and 1 base at J, with 16 bases between. CDR3 protein: CASLQGRTRTDTQYF. Here the CDR3 DNA reads TGTGCCAGCCTTCAGGGGCGGACCCGCACAGATACGCAGTATTTT.

This clone was counted at least ten times. Relative to the germline gene, one junction end is altered; a read error may explain this. The chain links TRBV7-8 to TRBJ1-3; TRBD1 matches 7 bases. Germline loops: CDR1 SGHVS, CDR2 FQNEAQ. CDR3 length equals 13 residues. The CDR3 coding sequence is TGTGCCAGCAGCCCAGGGGGGGGAAGCACCATATATTTT. Its translation: CASSPGGGSTIYF.

This clone showed up many times. The chain recombines TRBV5-1 with TRBJ2-1, with 12 bases lining up with TRBD2. The CDR3 is 17 amino acids. Germline trimming cut 0 bases from V and 6 bases from J; bases unmatched to any gene: 7. In germline, CDR1 is SGHRS, CDR2 YFSETQ. The CDR3 DNA is TGCGCCAGCAGCTTGGTGTCTAGCGGGGGGGCCCGCAATGAGCAGTTCTTC. Amino acid sequence: CASSLVSSGGARNEQFF.

This clone showed up many times. The chain employs TRBV9 and TRBJ2-7; D is uncertain. The CDR3 is 15 amino acids. With 4 bases removed from V and 0 bases from J, the gap between germline ends came to 14 bases. Per the germline V gene, CDR1 is SGDLS and CDR2 is YYNGEE. This CDR3 reads CASSPRWDPSYEQYF. DNA of the CDR3: TGTGCCAGCAGCCCTCGGTGGGATCCCTCCTACGAGCAGTACTTC.

On this clone itself: A read error may produce the germline difference seen at one junction end. V and J are TRBV20-1 and TRBJ2-7; D may be TRBD1 or TRBD2 (5 bases each). The CDR3 spans 13 residues. Looked up from germline, CDR1 is DFQATT and CDR2 is SNEGSKA (reference sequence). Written as DNA, the CDR3 is TGCAGTGCTTATCGGGGCACAATTTACGAGGAGTACTTC. It specifies CSAYRGTIYEEYF.

This clone was counted ten times or more. The chain joins TRBV5-6 to TRBJ2-5; 13 positions match TRBD2. The CDR3 has 18 residues. CDR1 is SGHDT, CDR2 YYEEEE, per germline. The ends lost 2 bases at V and 4 bases at J; junction bases unmatched: 11. The DNA for the CDR3 is TGTGCCAGCAGCTTCCTGGGGACTAGCGGGAACCGGGCAGAGACCCAGTACTTC. It codes for CASSFLGTSGNRAETQYF.

This clone was counted at least ten times. The chain combines TRBV9 with TRBJ1-4; tentative D call: TRBD1 (6 bases). V lost 0 bases and J 7 bases, leaving 10 bases between the germline ends. This CDR3 has 14 residues. CDR1 is SGDLS and CDR2 is YYNGEE in the germline V gene. CDR3 nucleotide sequence: TGTGCCAGCAGCGTAGCGTCAGGGGCTGAAAAACTGTTTTTT. Its protein product is CASSVASGAEKLFF.

The chain is built from TRBV7-9 and TRBJ1-4, with D perhaps matching TRBD1 (6 bases). Germline lookup yields CDR1 SEHNR and CDR2 FQNEAQ (reference sequence). This CDR3 spans 13 amino acids. V was cut by 8 bases and J by 7 bases, with 14 bases left in between. CDR3 in amino acids: CASQRRGFEKLFF. DNA of the CDR3: TGTGCCAGCCAGCGCAGGGGTTTTGAAAAACTGTTTTTT.

This chain uses TRBV4-1 with TRBJ2-7; 7 positions agree with TRBD1. CDR3 length equals 16 residues. Unmatched junction bases numbered 16, after V lost 5 bases and J lost 6 bases. The germline CDR1 and CDR2 sequences are MGHRA and YSYEKL. CDR3: CASSFVTGRQGGEQYF. CDR3 sequence (DNA): TGCGCCAGCAGCTTTGTGACGGGGAGACAGGGTGGCGAGCAGTACTTC.

About this clone: A read error may account for a junction end that differs from germline. This chain uses TRBV5-1 with TRBJ1-4; TRBD1 is a possible D gene (5 bases). CDR3 length equals 16 residues. Looked up from germline, CDR1 is SGHRS and CDR2 is YFSETQ. The DNA of the CDR3 is TGCGCCAGCAGCCCAGGGTTGGGAACAACTAATGAAAGACTGGTTTTT. This encodes CASSPGLGTTNERLVF.

There are many counts of this clone. The chain is built from TRBV7-9 and TRBJ2-3, with D possibly matching TRBD2 (6 bases). In germline, CDR1 is SEHNR, CDR2 FQNEAQ (reference sequence). V shed 10 bases and J shed 1 base, with 15 bases lying between them. This CDR3 is built from 14 residues. The CDR3 DNA reads TGTGCCATACCCCAAGGCGGGGGCACAGATACGCAGTATTTT. Protein product: CAIPQGGGTDTQYF.

The chain is built from TRBV5-1 and TRBJ1-1; D is perhaps TRBD1 (6 bases). The CDR3 spans 16 residues. Germline CDR1 SGHRS, CDR2 YFSETQ. V was clipped by 3 bases and J by 0 bases, with 15 bases between them. CDR3 in DNA: TGCGCCAGCAGCTCCGAGGGGGGGTTTTTGAACACTGAAGCTTTCTTT. Protein: CASSSEGGFLNTEAFF.

The chain recombines TRBV20-1 with TRBJ2-1; D perhaps matches TRBD2 (6 bases). V dropped 4 bases and J dropped 0 bases, with 10 bases sitting between them. Germline V CDR1 and CDR2: DFQATT, SNEGSKA (reference sequence). The CDR3 length is 14 residues. The CDR3 protein is CSAKTSFSYNEQFF. CDR3 nucleotides: TGCAGTGCTAAAACTAGCTTCTCCTACAATGAGCAGTTCTTC.

This clone qualifies as medium-sized. Other DNA sequences in this specimen translate into the identical CDR3. This chain uses TRBV24-1 with TRBJ2-5; D may correspond to TRBD1 or TRBD2 (7 bases each). V lost 8 bases and J 5 bases, leaving 17 bases between the germline ends. Germline loops: CDR1 KGHDR, CDR2 SFDVKD. The CDR3 length is 14 residues. The DNA for the CDR3 is TGTGCCACCAAGGGAGGGGGCGCGTGGGAGACCCAGTACTTC. It encodes CATKGGGAWETQYF.